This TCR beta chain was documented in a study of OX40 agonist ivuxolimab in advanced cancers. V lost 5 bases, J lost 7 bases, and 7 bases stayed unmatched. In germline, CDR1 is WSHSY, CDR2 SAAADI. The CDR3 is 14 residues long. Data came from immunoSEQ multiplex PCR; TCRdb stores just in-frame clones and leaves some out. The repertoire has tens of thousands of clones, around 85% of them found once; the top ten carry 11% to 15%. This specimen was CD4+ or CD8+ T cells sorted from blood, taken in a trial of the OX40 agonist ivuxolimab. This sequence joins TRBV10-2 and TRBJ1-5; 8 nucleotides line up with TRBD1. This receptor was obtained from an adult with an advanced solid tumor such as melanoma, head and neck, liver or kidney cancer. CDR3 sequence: CASSRGQGIQPQHF. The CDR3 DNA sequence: TGCGCCAGCAGTAGAGGACAGGGAATACAGCCCCAGCATTTT.